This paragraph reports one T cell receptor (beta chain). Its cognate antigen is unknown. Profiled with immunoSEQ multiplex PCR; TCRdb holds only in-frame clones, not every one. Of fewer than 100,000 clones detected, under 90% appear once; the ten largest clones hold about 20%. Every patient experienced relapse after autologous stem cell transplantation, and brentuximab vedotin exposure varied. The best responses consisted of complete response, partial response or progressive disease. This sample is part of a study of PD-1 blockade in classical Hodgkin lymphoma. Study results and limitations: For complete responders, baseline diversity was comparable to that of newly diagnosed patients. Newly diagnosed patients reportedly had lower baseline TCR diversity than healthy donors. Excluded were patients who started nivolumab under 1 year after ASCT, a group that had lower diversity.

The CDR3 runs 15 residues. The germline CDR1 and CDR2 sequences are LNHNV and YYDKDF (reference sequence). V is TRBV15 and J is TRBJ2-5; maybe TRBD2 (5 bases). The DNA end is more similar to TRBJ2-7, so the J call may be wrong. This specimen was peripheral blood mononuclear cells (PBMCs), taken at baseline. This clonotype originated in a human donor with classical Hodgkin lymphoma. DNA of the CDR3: TGTGCCACCAGCAGAGATTATACGGGATCCTACGAGCAGTACTTC. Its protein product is CATSRDYTGSYEQYF.